These 14 T cell receptor beta chains originate from one sample sequenced in a study of blood T cell repertoires in COVID-19. Using immunoSEQ multiplex PCR, the repertoire was profiled, and TCRdb retains in-frame clones only, with some absent. The repertoire holds around 350,000 clones, approximately 86% seen once, with about 2.9% in the top ten. The material sequenced was peripheral blood. The receptors were gathered from a human donor in a cohort sampled during active COVID-19.

This sequence joins TRBV9 and TRBJ2-1; 10 positions match TRBD2. Germline lookup yields CDR1 SGDLS and CDR2 YYNGEE. The length of the CDR3 is 16 residues. J lost 7 bases, V lost 0 bases, and 7 bases had no gene match. For the CDR3, the DNA is TGTGCCAGCAGCGTAGTCCCAGCGGGGGGGAGGAATGAGCAGTTCTTC. It encodes CASSVVPAGGRNEQFF.

The table lists this clone with many counts. This chain joins TRBV6-2 or TRBV6-3 and TRBJ1-2; D uncertain. The germline CDR1 and CDR2 sequences are MNHEY and SVGEGT. The CDR3 has 15 residues. V lost 1 base and J 1 base, leaving 10 bases between the germline ends. The CDR3 loop reads CASSYFPDFNYGYTF. In DNA, the CDR3 is TGTGCCAGCAGTTACTTCCCAGATTTTAACTATGGCTACACCTTC.

V usage is TRBV6-4 and J usage is TRBJ2-3, with 9 nucleotides matching TRBD1. The ends lost 5 bases at V and 1 base at J; junction bases unmatched: 4. Germline CDR1 and CDR2: MRHNA and SNTAGT. The CDR3 totals 15 residues. The CDR3: CASSSRQGGTDTQYF. The CDR3 DNA reads TGTGCCAGCAGTTCTAGACAGGGGGGCACAGATACGCAGTATTTT.

In this sample, this clone turned up once. The rearrangement links TRBV2 to TRBJ2-1; D is unclear. Deletions cut 10 bases from V and 9 bases from J, with 22 bases between. Germline V gives CDR1 SNHLY, CDR2 FYNNEI. This CDR3 is 14 amino acids long. CDR3 sequence (DNA): TGTGCCACCCAGTTGGGCTACTCTCCGAGTGAGCAGTTCTTC. Translation gives CATQLGYSPSEQFF.

The chain uses TRBV30 and TRBJ1-2; 7 positions agree with TRBD1. The germline V gene has CDR1 GTSNPN and CDR2 SVGIG (reference sequence). Trimming took 4 bases from V and 0 from J; bases not matched to a gene: 5. This CDR3 has 14 residues. This chain's CDR3 is CAWTPGQSNYGYTF. In DNA, the CDR3 is TGTGCCTGGACCCCGGGACAGTCTAACTATGGCTACACCTTC. The entire variable domain, with the rest obtained from reference TRBV30 and TRBJ1-2, is as follows: SQTIHQWPATLVQPVGSPLSLECTVEGTSNPNLYWYRQAAGRGLQLLFYSVGIGQISSEVPQNLSASRPQDRQFILSSKKLLLSDSGFYLCAWTPGQSNYGYTFGSGTRLTVV.

Comments on this clone: One base away lies a much larger clone, so this may be a sequencing read error. Other nucleotide sequences in the sample specify the same CDR3. This chain joins TRBV7-9 and TRBJ2-5; D uncertain. There are 12 residues in the CDR3. The germline gives CDR1 SEHNR, CDR2 FQNEAQ (reference sequence). Trimming took 4 bases from V and 2 from J, leaving 5 bases between them. The CDR3 here is CASSSLQETQYF. The CDR3 region has the DNA TGTGCCAGCAGCTCCCTACAAGAGACCCAGTACTTC.

The chain has TRBV5-1 and TRBJ2-1; tentative D call: TRBD2 (6 bases). The CDR3 has 17 residues. V shed 0 bases and J shed 4 bases, with 17 bases lying between them. Germline V lookup: CDR1 SGHRS, CDR2 YFSETQ. CDR3 protein: CASSLALLAEGYNEQFF. For the CDR3, the DNA is TGCGCCAGCAGCTTGGCCCTCTTAGCGGAAGGTTACAATGAGCAGTTCTTC. The entire variable domain, with the rest obtained from reference TRBV5-1 and TRBJ2-1, is as follows: KAGVTQTPRYLIKTRGQQVTLSCSPISGHRSVSWYQQTPGQGLQFLFEYFSETQRNKGNFPGRFSGRQFSNSRSEMNVSTLELGDSALYLCASSLALLAEGYNEQFFGPGTRLTVL.

This chain links TRBV28 with TRBJ2-1, with 12 bases fitting TRBD2. Trimming removed 5 bases from V and 2 bases from J; junction bases left unmatched: 4. The germline V gene has CDR1 MDHEN and CDR2 SYDVKM. CDR3 length: 16 amino acids. CDR3 in amino acids: CASSLLAGGPYNEQFF. The CDR3 DNA is TGTGCCAGCAGTCTCCTAGCGGGAGGGCCCTACAATGAGCAGTTCTTC.

This clone has only one observation. This chain links TRBV9 with TRBJ2-6, with 13 positions matching TRBD2. J was trimmed by 4 bases and V by 7 bases; bases with no gene match: 17. This CDR3 comprises 20 residues. Germline V CDR1 and CDR2: SGDLS, YYNGEE. The CDR3 region is CASEGEKGLAGPPGANVLTF. CDR3 DNA: TGTGCCAGCGAGGGAGAGAAGGGACTAGCGGGGCCCCCAGGGGCCAACGTCCTGACTTTC. Based on the CDR3 plus reference TRBV9 and TRBJ2-6, the full variable domain is DSGVTQTPKHLITATGQRVTLRCSPRSGDLSVYWYQQSLDQGLQFLIQYYNGEERAKGNILERFSAQQFPDLHSELNLSSLELGDSALYFCASEGEKGLAGPPGANVLTFGAGSRLTVL.

The CDR3 DNA reads as TGTGCCAGCTCACACACCGGGACAGAGTCCCCCGCCGGGGAGCTGTTTTTT. It specifies CASSHTGTESPAGELFF. The V call is TRBV18, the J call TRBJ2-2, with 7 nucleotides matching TRBD1. There are 17 residues in the CDR3. CDR1 is KGHSH, CDR2 LQKENI, per germline. The V gene end was trimmed by 4 bases and the J gene end by 6 bases; junction bases not matched to a gene: 14.

The V and J genes are TRBV4-2 and TRBJ2-1; 12 nucleotides align to TRBD2. This CDR3 comprises 15 residues. The germline CDR1 and CDR2 sequences are LGHNA and YNFKEQ. The J segment lost 8 bases and the V segment lost 5 bases, leaving 7 bases of the junction unmatched. The CDR3 coding sequence is TGTGCCAGCAGCTATCTAGCGGGAGGGCCCGATGAGCAGTTCTTC. The encoded protein is CASSYLAGGPDEQFF.

DNA of the CDR3: TGTGCCAGCAGCACCCTAGCGGGGTACACAGATACGCAGTATTTT. Protein sequence: CASSTLAGYTDTQYF. This chain joins TRBV11-2 and TRBJ2-3; 9 bases line up with TRBD2. There are 15 residues in the CDR3. Germline CDR1 reads SGHAT; CDR2 reads FQNNGV. The V and J ends lost 5 bases and 2 bases, in that order; junction bases with no gene match: 5.

The rearrangement uses TRBV27 and TRBJ1-6; possibly TRBD1 for D (5 bases). Germline V CDR1 and CDR2: MNHEY, SMNVEV (reference sequence). This CDR3 comprises 16 residues. Trimming took off 6 bases at V and 2 bases at J, with 14 bases between the two ends. In nucleotides, the CDR3 is TGTGCCAGCAGCTTCTACAGGACCCCCTATAATTCACCCCTCCACTTT. This sequence encodes CASSFYRTPYNSPLHF.

The CDR3, as DNA: TGTGCCAGCAGCCAAGGAGATGGGCGGGGGCCCGTGGAGACCCAGTACTTC. Translated: CASSQGDGRGPVETQYF. The chain has TRBV3-1 (or the pseudogene TRBV3-2) and TRBJ2-5, with D perhaps matching TRBD2 (7 bases). Germline CDR1 reads LGHDT; CDR2 reads YNNKEL (reference sequence). Trimming stripped 1 base from V and 5 bases from J, with 20 bases between. CDR3 length: 17 amino acids.